This T cell receptor (beta chain) was found in a study of CD8+CD57+ T cells in acquired aplastic anemia. Study observations and caveats: Overlapping CD8+ CDR3 repertoires of patients and controls contained roughly 29 shared sequences.

Patients chosen for sequencing had shown CD8+CD57+ cell expansion by flow cytometry. Details on this clonotype: The target antigen is unknown. Germline and junction disagree at one end, which may indicate a read error.

CDR1 is LNHDA, CDR2 SQIVND, per germline (reference sequence). CDR3 length: 14 residues. Genomic DNA acted as the template from which TCR beta VDJ combination and CDR3 sequence profiling were carried out. MiXCR, run by TCRdb on the reads, gives a single entry per CDR3 protein. The repertoire has around 500,000 distinct CDR3 sequences, around a third of them found once; the top ten carry approximately 0.82%. The sequence derives from a human donor with aplastic anemia. This rearrangement joins TRBV19 to TRBJ1-6; D gene unclear. Sequenced sample: sorted CD4+, CD8+, or CD8+CD57+ T cells (not recorded which) from PBMCs. CDR3 bases: TGTGCCAGTAGATCGGACTCCTATAATCCACCCCTCCACTTT. Protein product: CASRSDSYNPPLHF.